These 26 T cell receptor beta chains share one sample of origin, sequenced in a study of blood T cells in healthy people across ages. Combining a sample-barcoded 5' primer with a J-beta primer mix, a second PCR ran for roughly 7 to 12 cycles. TCRdb processed the 5' RACE reads anew with MiXCR; each CDR3 protein has one entry. The table has under 1,000,000 distinct CDR3 sequences, approximately 35% seen once. The sample was blood. All receptors derive from a young man in good health.

The chain has TRBV7-2 and TRBJ1-5; weak D call: TRBD1 (5 bases). Trimming stripped 3 bases from V and 4 bases from J, with 10 bases between. There are 14 residues in the CDR3. Germline-derived CDR1 and CDR2 are SGHTA and FQGNSA. CDR3 nucleotides: TGTGCCAGCAGCTTTTTAGGGGAAAATCAGCCCCAGCATTTT. Amino acids: CASSFLGENQPQHF.

This chain links TRBV3-1 with TRBJ1-2; no firm D call. Germline V CDR1 and CDR2: LGHDT, YNNKEL (reference sequence). V was shortened by 5 bases and J by 0 bases, with 7 bases between the two germline ends. The CDR3 is made up of 13 amino acids. CDR3 sequence reads: CASSVSSNYGYTF. In DNA, the CDR3 is TGTGCCAGCAGCGTTAGTTCTAACTATGGCTACACCTTC.

This clonotype showed up many times. The gene calls are TRBV12-3 or TRBV12-4 and TRBJ1-5; 10 positions agree with TRBD1. The junction had 4 bases not matched to a gene; V was cut back by 6 bases and J by 5 bases. The CDR3 has 14 residues. CDR3 amino acids: CASRGTGEYQPQHF. The CDR3 nucleotides are TGTGCCAGCAGGGGGACAGGGGAGTATCAGCCCCAGCATTTT.

As to this clonotype: This may stem from a read error, because a much larger clone lies one nucleotide away. The chain joins TRBV12-3 or TRBV12-4 to TRBJ2-6; 8 bases fit TRBD1. The CDR3 covers 17 residues. Unmatched junction bases numbered 5, after V lost 3 bases and J lost 1 base. CDR3 bases: TGTGCCAGCAGTTTCCCGGGACAGGATTCTGGGGCCAACGTCCTGACTTTC. It codes for CASSFPGQDSGANVLTF.

This clonotype showed up many times. V and J are TRBV4-3 and TRBJ2-1, with D tentatively TRBD2 (6 bases). CDR1 and CDR2 from the germline V gene are LGHNA and YSLEER. This CDR3 has 15 residues. Between the trimmed V and J ends, which lost 0 bases and 4 bases, there was a span of 10 bases. The CDR3 region is CASSQDGRGYNEQFF. The DNA for the CDR3 is TGCGCCAGCAGCCAAGATGGGCGGGGTTACAATGAGCAGTTCTTC.

The sample holds a few counts of this clonotype. The V and J genes are TRBV7-2 and TRBJ1-5; the D gene is possibly TRBD1 (6 bases). Germline V gives CDR1 SGHTA, CDR2 FQGNSA. V lost 5 bases to trimming and J lost 0 bases, with 14 bases between them. The CDR3 covers 16 residues. CDR3 nucleotide sequence: TGTGCCAGCAGCACCGATGGGACACTTAGCAATCAGCCCCAGCATTTT. Amino acids: CASSTDGTLSNQPQHF.

The J gene is TRBJ2-5, the V gene TRBV3-1; no reliable D call. Matching the DNA end better, TRBJ2-7 makes the J call doubtful. CDR1 and CDR2 from the germline V gene are LGHDT and YNNKEL (reference sequence). This CDR3 spans 15 amino acids. The CDR3 DNA reads as TGTGCCAGCAGCCAATATGGGATTAAAAACTACGAGCAGTACTTC. Its translation is CASSQYGIKNYEQYF.

This clonotype was counted between two and nine times. The rearrangement links TRBV30 to TRBJ1-1, with D uncertain. Germline V lookup: CDR1 GTSNPN, CDR2 SVGIG (reference sequence). This CDR3 has 12 residues. V was trimmed by 3 bases and J by 4 bases, leaving 9 bases between them. This CDR3 is CAWRNPPTEAFF. The CDR3 region has the DNA TGTGCCTGGAGAAACCCCCCCACTGAAGCTTTCTTT.

The chain carries TRBV3-1 and TRBJ1-5; TRBD1 is a possible D gene (5 bases). Germline assignment: CDR1 LGHDT and CDR2 YNNKEL (reference sequence). The CDR3 loop spans 14 amino acids. V was pared by 3 bases and J by 6 bases, with 12 bases between. For the CDR3, the DNA is TGTGCCAGCAGCCAGACGCCCGGGGGTCAGCCCCAGCATTTT. Protein: CASSQTPGGQPQHF.

Remarks on this clonotype: One junction end does not reproduce the germline sequence, and a read error may be involved. This chain links TRBV12-3 or TRBV12-4 with TRBJ1-1; tentatively, D is TRBD1 (5 bases). This CDR3 has 15 residues. CDR3: CTSSPRGGGNTEAFF. The CDR3 region has the DNA TGTACCAGCAGTCCTCGTGGGGGAGGGAACACTGAAGCTTTCTTT.

The table lists this clonotype with many counts. This chain joins TRBV6-2 or TRBV6-3 and TRBJ2-5; D possibly corresponds to TRBD2 (5 bases). Trimming pared 0 bases from V and 2 bases from J, leaving 13 bases between. Germline V CDR1 and CDR2: MNHEY, SVGEGT. The CDR3 spans 16 residues. CDR3 residues: CASSYSARELQETQYF. DNA for the CDR3: TGTGCCAGCAGTTACTCTGCCCGGGAACTACAAGAGACCCAGTACTTC.

This chain connects TRBV7-6 to TRBJ1-4; D unclear. Germline CDR1 and CDR2: SGHVS and FNYEAQ. The V gene lost 1 base and the J gene lost 2 bases, with 5 bases spanning the gap. This CDR3 has 14 amino acids. The CDR3 is CASSLDGTNEKLFF. CDR3 DNA sequence: TGTGCCAGCAGCTTAGATGGGACTAATGAAAAACTGTTTTTT.

The J gene is TRBJ2-5, the V gene TRBV20-1; no firm D call. The CDR3 runs to 17 residues. Looked up from germline, CDR1 is DFQATT and CDR2 is SNEGSKA (reference sequence). V was pared by 0 bases and J by 5 bases, with 22 bases between. DNA for the CDR3: TGCAGTGCTAGAGATAGGCTTGAGCCGTTTTATGTGGAGACCCAGTACTTC. This sequence encodes CSARDRLEPFYVETQYF.

This clonotype was observed a few times. The chain combines TRBV12-3 or TRBV12-4 with TRBJ2-3; either TRBD1 or TRBD2 may fit D (5 bases each). The V end lost 7 bases, the J end lost 6 bases, and 23 bases lay between the germline ends. This CDR3 has 16 residues. The CDR3 DNA reads as TGTGCCAGCACCCACGGGGCAGGGAGTCAGTTGGATACGCAGTATTTT. Amino acid sequence: CASTHGAGSQLDTQYF.

This clonotype was recorded a few times. The chain uses TRBV5-1 and TRBJ1-1, with 9 bases fitting TRBD1. The CDR3 is made up of 13 amino acids. The germline V gene has CDR1 SGHRS and CDR2 YFSETQ. Germline trimming cut 6 bases from V and 6 bases from J; bases unmatched to any gene: 6. This chain's CDR3 is CASTFRTGAEAFF. CDR3 DNA sequence: TGCGCCAGCACCTTTAGGACAGGGGCTGAAGCTTTCTTT.

This clonotype occurred a few times. The chain has TRBV20-1 and TRBJ1-5, with 7 bases identical to TRBD1. The V gene's germline CDR1 is DFQATT and CDR2 SNEGSKA (reference sequence). Trimming at V came to 5 bases and at J to 0 bases, leaving 4 bases not matched to a gene. This CDR3 contains 14 residues. CDR3 sequence: CSAQGVLSNQPQHF. The CDR3 coding sequence is TGCAGTGCTCAGGGGGTACTTAGCAATCAGCCCCAGCATTTT.

This clonotype was found a few times. V is TRBV7-9 and J is TRBJ1-1; unclear D gene. In germline, CDR1 is SEHNR, CDR2 FQNEAQ (reference sequence). The CDR3 runs to 11 residues. The V and J ends lost 5 bases and 6 bases respectively, with 7 bases between them. CDR3 DNA sequence: TGTGCCAGCAGCGCGGGCCCTGAAGCTTTCTTT. As protein: CASSAGPEAFF.

This clonotype was seen more than once but under ten times. The chain recombines TRBV19 with TRBJ2-5; D not resolved. V was shortened by 6 bases and J by 3 bases, with 14 bases between the two germline ends. Germline V gene lookup returns CDR1 LNHDA and CDR2 SQIVND (reference sequence). The CDR3 consists of 14 residues. CDR3 sequence: CASRRPGSEETQYF. The CDR3 nucleotides are TGTGCCAGTAGACGACCGGGCTCCGAAGAGACCCAGTACTTC.

Turning to this clonotype: A much larger clone sits a single nucleotide away, making a read error possible. The gene calls are TRBV12-3 or TRBV12-4 and TRBJ2-5; tentatively, D is TRBD2 (6 bases). The length of the CDR3 is 14 residues. Deletions cut 6 bases from V and 5 bases from J, with 16 bases between. CDR3 bases: TGTGCCAGCAGGTTGGGTGGGAGGCTTGAGACCCAGTACTTC. Translated: CASRLGGRLETQYF.

This rearrangement joins TRBV10-3 to TRBJ1-1; D perhaps matches TRBD1 (5 bases). The CDR3 contains 14 residues. The V end was cut by 4 bases, the J end by 1 base, with 10 bases between. CDR1 and CDR2 from the germline V gene are ENHRY and SYGVKD. The CDR3 sequence is CAISAGPENTEAFF. The CDR3 DNA reads TGTGCCATCAGTGCAGGGCCGGAGAACACTGAAGCTTTCTTT.

The J gene is TRBJ2-3, the V gene TRBV6-5; 8 nucleotides match TRBD2. CDR3 length equals 13 residues. Germline V CDR1 and CDR2: MNHEY, SVGAGI. J lost 4 bases, V lost 7 bases, and 4 bases had no gene match. The CDR3 sequence is CASMSGGSDTQYF. CDR3 in DNA: TGTGCCAGCATGAGCGGGGGCTCAGATACGCAGTATTTT.

The V call is TRBV12-3 or TRBV12-4, the J call TRBJ1-5; TRBD1 might be the D (5 bases). The CDR3 consists of 11 residues. V dropped 6 bases and J dropped 9 bases, with 9 bases sitting between them. This CDR3 reads CASSQRGPQHF. The CDR3 DNA reads as TGTGCCAGCAGCCAAAGGGGGCCCCAGCATTTT.

Regarding this clonotype: Compared with germline, one end of the junction differs, possibly owing to a read error. This sequence joins TRBV12-3 or TRBV12-4 and TRBJ1-5; D uncertain. This CDR3 is 12 amino acids long. This chain's CDR3 is CASSPSNQRQHF. For the CDR3, the DNA is TGTGCCAGCAGCCCCTCCAATCAGCGCCAGCATTTT.

V gene TRBV4-3 combines with J gene TRBJ1-2; 8 bases map to TRBD1. CDR3 size: 17 residues. J was trimmed by 4 bases and V by 0 bases; bases with no gene match: 10. Germline CDR1 and CDR2: LGHNA and YSLEER. The DNA for the CDR3 is TGCGCCAGCAGCCAAGATCCCGGCTACAGGGGGGGCTATGGCTACACCTTC. Its protein is CASSQDPGYRGGYGYTF.

The chain employs TRBV28 and TRBJ1-1; TRBD1 agrees at 10 bases. CDR1 MDHEN and CDR2 SYDVKM come from the germline V gene. The CDR3 covers 13 residues. V gave up 8 bases and J gave up 12 bases; unmatched junction bases: 12. CDR3 nucleotide sequence: TGTGCCAGCCTCTTACCGGGACAGGGGAGAACTTTCTTT. The encoded protein is CASLLPGQGRTFF.

The rearrangement joins TRBV12-3 or TRBV12-4 to TRBJ1-1; 8 bases fit TRBD1. This CDR3 contains 19 residues. The trim removed 6 bases at V and 0 bases at J, leaving 18 bases unmatched. In DNA form, the CDR3 reads TGTGCCAGCAGCCGGACGCTAGGAACAGGGGGTTCCATGAACACTGAAGCTTTCTTT. Amino acids: CASSRTLGTGGSMNTEAFF.